This is a list of T cell receptor beta chains from one sample in a study of T cells in localized non-small cell lung cancer. Produced via immunoSEQ multiplex PCR; TCRdb's table is partial and in-frame only. The data show under 35,000 clones, roughly 86% seen once. This specimen consisted of peripheral blood mononuclear cells, obtained before any cancer treatment. These receptors were taken from a woman aged 40 to 75 with stage III lung adenocarcinoma. Each CDR3 is given with its conserved first and last residue. The D gene is left open where the match is weak. Only some rows state a clone size, as once, few, many or a class for expanded clones.

abundance: .
len: 11
v_gene: TRBV30
d_gene: .
j_gene: TRBJ1-2
CDR3aa: CAWSVRRAYTF
CDR3nt: TGTGCCTGGAGTGTACGGAGAGCCTACACCTTC

abundance: .
len: 14
v_gene: TRBV28
d_gene: .
j_gene: TRBJ2-7
CDR3aa: CAFHPRRRSYEQYF
CDR3nt: TGTGCCTTCCACCCACGGCGGCGCTCCTACGAGCAGTACTTC

abundance: few
len: 15
v_gene: TRBV27
d_gene: TRBD2
j_gene: TRBJ2-7
CDR3aa: CASRRGGGEGGEQYF
CDR3nt: TGTGCCAGCAGACGCGGCGGGGGGGAAGGGGGCGAGCAGTACTTC

abundance: .
len: 14
v_gene: TRBV2
d_gene: .
j_gene: TRBJ1-5
CDR3aa: CASSEVGGNQPQHF
CDR3nt: TGTGCCAGCAGTGAAGTAGGGGGCAATCAGCCCCAGCATTTT

abundance: .
len: 15
v_gene: TRBV11-3
d_gene: .
j_gene: TRBJ2-7
CDR3aa: CASSLDGNSGYEQYF
CDR3nt: TGTGCCAGCAGCTTAGATGGGAACAGCGGCTACGAGCAGTACTTC

abundance: .
len: 14
v_gene: TRBV9
d_gene: .
j_gene: TRBJ2-5
CDR3aa: CASSPSGLQGTQYF
CDR3nt: TGTGCCAGCAGCCCATCGGGACTTCAAGGGACCCAGTACTTC

abundance: .
len: 14
v_gene: TRBV27
d_gene: .
j_gene: TRBJ1-6
CDR3aa: CASSSPEDGSPLHF
CDR3nt: TGTGCCAGCAGTTCACCGGAAGATGGATCACCCCTCCACTTT

abundance: .
len: 14
v_gene: TRBV6-6
d_gene: .
j_gene: TRBJ2-7
CDR3aa: CASSYGASRYEQYF
CDR3nt: TGTGCCAGCAGTTACGGGGCTAGCCGTTACGAGCAGTACTTC

abundance: .
len: 15
v_gene: TRBV6-5
d_gene: .
j_gene: TRBJ1-1
CDR3aa: CASSYGQGKNTEAFF
CDR3nt: TGTGCCAGCAGTTACGGCCAGGGCAAGAACACTGAAGCTTTCTTT

abundance: .
len: 13
v_gene: TRBV27
d_gene: TRBD2
j_gene: TRBJ2-1
CDR3aa: CASRGGREREQFF
CDR3nt: TGTGCCAGCAGGGGCGGGAGGGAGCGTGAGCAGTTCTTC

abundance: .
len: 16
v_gene: TRBV7-2
d_gene: .
j_gene: TRBJ2-1
CDR3aa: CASSLVTGNTYNEQFF
CDR3nt: TGTGCCAGCAGCTTAGTCACGGGTAATACCTACAATGAGCAGTTCTTC

abundance: .
len: 13
v_gene: TRBV25-1
d_gene: .
j_gene: TRBJ1-2
CDR3aa: CASSWGGAQGYTF
CDR3nt: TGTGCCAGCAGCTGGGGGGGGGCTCAAGGCTACACCTTC

abundance: .
len: 16
v_gene: TRBV11-3
d_gene: TRBD1
j_gene: TRBJ2-3
CDR3aa: CASSLGQGTHTDTQYF
CDR3nt: TGTGCCAGCAGCTTGGGACAGGGAACCCACACAGATACGCAGTATTTT

abundance: .
len: 14
v_gene: TRBV4-2
d_gene: TRBD2
j_gene: TRBJ2-5
CDR3aa: CASSQELAAETQYF
CDR3nt: TGTGCCAGCAGCCAAGAACTAGCGGCCGAGACCCAGTACTTC

abundance: .
len: 17
v_gene: TRBV5-1
d_gene: .
j_gene: TRBJ1-4
CDR3aa: CASSLVPQTATNEKLFF
CDR3nt: TGCGCCAGCAGCTTGGTACCTCAGACCGCAACTAATGAAAAACTGTTTTTT

abundance: .
len: 13
v_gene: TRBV14
d_gene: .
j_gene: TRBJ1-2
CDR3aa: CASSQGANYGYTF
CDR3nt: TGTGCCAGCAGCCAAGGAGCTAACTATGGCTACACCTTC

abundance: .
len: 12
v_gene: TRBV27
d_gene: TRBD2
j_gene: TRBJ2-1
CDR3aa: CATKLAGVPQFF
CDR3nt: TGTGCCACGAAGCTAGCGGGAGTACCGCAGTTCTTC

abundance: .
len: 15
v_gene: TRBV9
d_gene: TRBD1
j_gene: TRBJ2-7
CDR3aa: CASSSRTGAASEQYF
CDR3nt: TGTGCCAGCAGCTCGAGGACAGGGGCCGCTTCGGAGCAGTACTTC

abundance: .
len: 14
v_gene: TRBV7-6
d_gene: .
j_gene: TRBJ1-1
CDR3aa: CASTPGFLNTEAFF
CDR3nt: TGTGCCAGCACCCCCGGGTTCTTGAACACTGAAGCTTTCTTT

abundance: .
len: 15
v_gene: TRBV6-5
d_gene: .
j_gene: TRBJ2-6
CDR3aa: CASSPGESGANVLTF
CDR3nt: TGTGCCAGCAGCCCGGGGGAGTCTGGGGCCAACGTCCTGACTTTC

abundance: few
len: 14
v_gene: TRBV5-1
d_gene: TRBD2
j_gene: TRBJ2-3
CDR3aa: CASSLGLAPDTQYF
CDR3nt: TGCGCCAGCAGCTTGGGACTAGCCCCAGATACGCAGTATTTT

abundance: .
len: 14
v_gene: TRBV6-1
d_gene: .
j_gene: TRBJ2-7
CDR3aa: CASSEIGSRNEQYF
CDR3nt: TGTGCCAGCAGTGAAATTGGCAGCAGGAACGAGCAGTACTTC

abundance: .
len: 15
v_gene: TRBV6-5
d_gene: .
j_gene: TRBJ1-3
CDR3aa: CASTPGTEAGNTIYF
CDR3nt: TGTGCCAGCACTCCGGGGACGGAGGCTGGAAACACCATATATTTT

abundance: .
len: 12
v_gene: TRBV5-4
d_gene: .
j_gene: TRBJ2-1
CDR3aa: CASSVPGDEQFF
CDR3nt: TGTGCCAGCAGTGTACCGGGCGATGAGCAGTTCTTC

abundance: .
len: 16
v_gene: TRBV7-2
d_gene: TRBD2
j_gene: TRBJ2-1
CDR3aa: CASSSWGGGAYNEQFF
CDR3nt: TGTGCCAGCAGCTCCTGGGGCGGGGGGGCTTACAATGAGCAGTTCTTC

abundance: .
len: 16
v_gene: TRBV7-9
d_gene: TRBD2
j_gene: TRBJ2-1
CDR3aa: CASSPRTSGRWGEQFF
CDR3nt: TGTGCCAGCAGCCCTCGGACTAGCGGGAGATGGGGTGAGCAGTTCTTC

abundance: .
len: 15
v_gene: TRBV6-4
d_gene: .
j_gene: TRBJ2-3
CDR3aa: CASSEGRGATDTQYF
CDR3nt: TGTGCCAGCAGTGAAGGGCGTGGGGCCACAGATACGCAGTATTTT

abundance: few
len: 12
v_gene: TRBV28
d_gene: TRBD1
j_gene: TRBJ1-4
CDR3aa: CASSLSGQGLFF
CDR3nt: TGTGCCAGCAGTTTATCAGGACAGGGACTGTTTTTT

abundance: .
len: 16
v_gene: TRBV9
d_gene: .
j_gene: TRBJ2-1
CDR3aa: CASSVVGRGRYNEQFF
CDR3nt: TGTGCCAGCAGCGTAGTCGGCAGGGGACGGTACAATGAGCAGTTCTTC

abundance: .
len: 14
v_gene: TRBV28
d_gene: .
j_gene: TRBJ1-1
CDR3aa: CASSFPPENTEAFF
CDR3nt: TGTGCCAGCAGTTTCCCCCCGGAGAACACTGAAGCTTTCTTT

abundance: .
len: 14
v_gene: TRBV2
d_gene: TRBD2
j_gene: TRBJ2-3
CDR3aa: CASSTGLLSDTQYF
CDR3nt: TGTGCCAGCAGTACGGGACTACTCTCAGATACGCAGTATTTT

abundance: .
len: 14
v_gene: TRBV7-3
d_gene: TRBD1
j_gene: TRBJ1-3
CDR3aa: CASSRTGVGNTIYF
CDR3nt: TGTGCCAGCAGCCGAACAGGGGTGGGAAACACCATATATTTT

abundance: .
len: 17
v_gene: TRBV15
d_gene: .
j_gene: TRBJ2-7
CDR3aa: CATSRDITGRARHEQYF
CDR3nt: TGTGCCACCAGCAGAGATATAACAGGGAGGGCTAGGCACGAGCAGTACTTC

abundance: .
len: 14
v_gene: TRBV11-3
d_gene: .
j_gene: TRBJ1-1
CDR3aa: CASSLAGANTEAFF
CDR3nt: TGTGCCAGCAGCTTGGCGGGGGCGAACACTGAAGCTTTCTTT

abundance: .
len: 16
v_gene: TRBV7-2
d_gene: TRBD2
j_gene: TRBJ2-3
CDR3aa: CASSLQAGEGTDTQYF
CDR3nt: TGTGCCAGCAGCTTACAAGCGGGAGAAGGCACAGATACGCAGTATTTT

abundance: .
len: 15
v_gene: TRBV4-3
d_gene: .
j_gene: TRBJ2-4
CDR3aa: CASSQLKGGFDIQYF
CDR3nt: TGCGCCAGCAGCCAACTTAAGGGGGGGTTCGACATTCAGTACTTC

abundance: .
len: 15
v_gene: TRBV14
d_gene: TRBD1
j_gene: TRBJ1-2
CDR3aa: CASSQWTGWNYGYTF
CDR3nt: TGTGCCAGCAGCCAATGGACAGGGTGGAACTATGGCTACACCTTC

abundance: .
len: 19
v_gene: TRBV6-1
d_gene: .
j_gene: TRBJ1-5
CDR3aa: CASSEGEAAGVRRNQPQHF
CDR3nt: TGTGCCAGCAGTGAGGGGGAGGCGGCAGGGGTGCGGCGCAATCAGCCCCAGCATTTT

abundance: .
len: 15
v_gene: TRBV11-2
d_gene: TRBD1
j_gene: TRBJ1-4
CDR3aa: CASSLATGRSEKLFF
CDR3nt: TGTGCCAGCAGCTTAGCGACAGGGCGATCTGAAAAACTGTTTTTT

abundance: few
len: 14
v_gene: TRBV28
d_gene: .
j_gene: TRBJ1-4
CDR3aa: CASSLFEGSEKLFF
CDR3nt: TGTGCCAGCAGTTTATTTGAGGGATCCGAAAAACTGTTTTTT

abundance: once
len: 13
v_gene: TRBV30
d_gene: .
j_gene: TRBJ1-1
CDR3aa: CAWSPDIWTEAFF
CDR3nt: TGTGCCTGGAGCCCTGACATATGGACTGAAGCTTTCTTT

abundance: .
len: 16
v_gene: TRBV9
d_gene: TRBD1
j_gene: TRBJ1-3
CDR3aa: CASSVETGDRRNTIYF
CDR3nt: TGTGCCAGCAGCGTAGAGACAGGGGATCGGAGAAACACCATATATTTT

abundance: .
len: 15
v_gene: TRBV11-3
d_gene: TRBD1
j_gene: TRBJ1-3
CDR3aa: CASSLGGDRETAIYF
CDR3nt: TGTGCCAGCAGCTTAGGAGGGGACAGAGAAACAGCCATATATTTT

abundance: .
len: 14
v_gene: TRBV6-6
d_gene: .
j_gene: TRBJ1-4
CDR3aa: CASSYKGRSEKLFF
CDR3nt: TGTGCCAGCAGTTATAAGGGAAGGAGTGAAAAACTGTTTTTT

abundance: few
len: 15
v_gene: TRBV4-3
d_gene: .
j_gene: TRBJ1-2
CDR3aa: CASRLGQSGVYGYTF
CDR3nt: TGCGCCAGCCGACTGGGGCAATCCGGAGTCTATGGCTACACCTTC

abundance: .
len: 17
v_gene: TRBV18
d_gene: .
j_gene: TRBJ1-6
CDR3aa: CASSPPGRVGDNSPLHF
CDR3nt: TGTGCCAGCTCACCACCCGGAAGGGTGGGGGATAATTCACCCCTCCACTTT

abundance: .
len: 14
v_gene: TRBV7-2
d_gene: .
j_gene: TRBJ2-3
CDR3aa: CASSLMRWRDTQYF
CDR3nt: TGTGCCAGCAGCTTGATGAGGTGGAGAGATACGCAGTATTTT

abundance: .
len: 14
v_gene: TRBV28
d_gene: .
j_gene: TRBJ1-4
CDR3aa: CAGAGGSTNEKLFF
CDR3nt: TGTGCCGGGGCGGGGGGATCCACTAATGAAAAACTGTTTTTT

abundance: .
len: 12
v_gene: TRBV7-2
d_gene: .
j_gene: TRBJ2-7
CDR3aa: CASSPSSYEQYF
CDR3nt: TGTGCCAGCAGCCCCTCCTCCTACGAGCAGTACTTC

abundance: .
len: 15
v_gene: TRBV12-1
d_gene: .
j_gene: TRBJ2-7
CDR3aa: CASSLSTGGGHEQYF
CDR3nt: TGTGCCAGCAGCTTGTCGACAGGGGGCGGGCACGAGCAGTACTTC

abundance: few
len: 19
v_gene: TRBV6-7
d_gene: .
j_gene: TRBJ2-6
CDR3aa: CASSYSPAEQESGANVLTF
CDR3nt: TGTGCCAGCAGTTACTCACCGGCGGAGCAAGAGTCCGGGGCCAACGTCCTGACTTTC

abundance: .
len: 18
v_gene: TRBV2
d_gene: .
j_gene: TRBJ2-4
CDR3aa: CASNPGIGRGRERDIQYF
CDR3nt: TGTGCCAGCAACCCAGGGATCGGGAGGGGGCGTGAGAGAGACATTCAGTACTTC

abundance: .
len: 15
v_gene: TRBV28
d_gene: .
j_gene: TRBJ2-3
CDR3aa: CASSSVPGDTDTQYF
CDR3nt: TGTGCCAGCAGCTCAGTTCCTGGGGATACAGATACGCAGTATTTT

abundance: .
len: 14
v_gene: TRBV11-2
d_gene: .
j_gene: TRBJ2-5
CDR3aa: CASSLVGYQETQYF
CDR3nt: TGTGCCAGCAGCTTAGTCGGCTATCAAGAGACCCAGTACTTC

abundance: .
len: 13
v_gene: TRBV7-2
d_gene: TRBD2
j_gene: TRBJ2-1
CDR3aa: CASSLLGGREEFF
CDR3nt: TGTGCCAGCAGCTTACTCGGAGGTCGGGAGGAGTTCTTC